The 22 T cell receptor beta chains listed next were all sequenced from one sample in a study of shared clonotypes between healthy human individuals. The method was immunoSEQ multiplex PCR; TCRdb's version includes in-frame clones alone and lacks a portion of them. This sample has roughly 700,000 clones; about 90% occur once, and the top ten carry 34%. Material for sequencing was memory CD8+ T cells from PBMCs. Sample subset: CD45RO+ cells pooled with CCR7-negative TemRA cells. Source of these receptors: a man between 18 and 35 years old in good health. Some clones in this sample may be carry-over from other donors' samples.

The table lists this clone with a count of one. The V and J genes are TRBV9 and TRBJ1-1; D is undetermined. Germline V lookup: CDR1 SGDLS, CDR2 YYNGEE. The CDR3 extends over 16 amino acids. Trimming took 4 bases from V and 1 from J, leaving 17 bases between them. The CDR3 sequence is CASSPLRELWNTEAFF. CDR3 sequence (DNA): TGTGCCAGCAGCCCCCTGAGGGAATTGTGGAACACTGAAGCTTTCTTT.

J is TRBJ2-3 and V is TRBV29-1, with 12 bases fitting TRBD2. CDR1 is SQVTM and CDR2 is ANQGSEA in the germline V gene. The CDR3 is made up of 13 amino acids. The ends lost 5 bases at V and 7 bases at J; junction bases unmatched: 4. CDR3 protein: CSVSTSGSYTQYF. The DNA for the CDR3 is TGCAGCGTTTCGACTAGCGGGAGTTATACGCAGTATTTT.

The V gene is TRBV14, the J gene TRBJ2-7; TRBD2 might be the D (6 bases). The germline gives CDR1 SGHDN, CDR2 FVKESK. V was clipped by 3 bases and J by 8 bases, with 14 bases between them. The CDR3 is made up of 13 amino acids. The CDR3, as DNA: TGTGCCAGCAGCCAGTATCGGGACTTCCAGCAGTACTTC. It yields the protein CASSQYRDFQQYF.

This clone was counted once. This chain uses TRBV30 with TRBJ2-1, with 12 bases matching TRBD2. This CDR3 contains 17 residues. Germline V gene lookup returns CDR1 GTSNPN and CDR2 SVGIG (reference sequence). The V and J ends lost 7 bases and 7 bases, in that order; junction bases with no gene match: 17. Written as DNA, the CDR3 is TGTGCCTTAGGACCGGGACTAGCGGGCCTAACGGGGAATGAGCAGTTCTTC. Residues: CALGPGLAGLTGNEQFF.

This sequence joins TRBV30 and TRBJ2-7; D unresolved. The germline V and J ends were trimmed by 8 bases and 0 bases, with 20 bases remaining between them. Germline loops: CDR1 GTSNPN, CDR2 SVGIG (reference sequence). This CDR3 has 15 residues. The CDR3 protein is CAGYLSGSDSYEQYF. The CDR3 DNA reads as TGTGCCGGGTATCTCTCGGGTTCCGACTCCTACGAGCAGTACTTC.

In this sample, this clone turned up once. The genes are TRBV27 and TRBJ2-7; possibly TRBD1 or TRBD2 for D (5 bases each). The CDR3 contains 17 residues. Trimming stripped 7 bases from V and 1 base from J, with 23 bases between. CDR1 is MNHEY, CDR2 SMNVEV, per germline (reference sequence). The CDR3 region has the DNA TGTGCCAGCACCCACACGGTCGGGGACGGACAATCCTACGAGCAGTACTTC. Its translation is CASTHTVGDGQSYEQYF.

The chain has TRBV12-5 and TRBJ1-1; D is unclear. CDR1 and CDR2 from the germline V gene are LGHNT and FRNRAP. The CDR3 consists of 20 residues. V was shortened by 0 bases and J by 1 base, with 24 bases between the two germline ends. CDR3 protein: CASGLVLMVGGRMANTEAFF. The CDR3 region has the DNA TGTGCTAGTGGTTTGGTACTCATGGTAGGCGGGCGGATGGCGAACACTGAAGCTTTCTTT.

The chain carries TRBV19 and TRBJ2-7; D remains unclear. V dropped 2 bases and J dropped 2 bases, with 13 bases sitting between them. The length of the CDR3 is 15 residues. Germline V lookup: CDR1 LNHDA, CDR2 SQIVND (reference sequence). DNA for the CDR3: TGTGCCAGTAGTATACTCTGGGGAACCCCCTACGAGCAGTACTTC. Translated, it gives CASSILWGTPYEQYF.

This chain links TRBV6-5 with TRBJ2-1; 7 positions match TRBD2. The trim removed 6 bases at V and 5 bases at J, leaving 7 bases unmatched. Germline assignment: CDR1 MNHEY and CDR2 SVGAGI. This CDR3 region has 14 residues. CDR3 residues: CASRRLAANNEQFF. The CDR3 nucleotides read TGTGCCAGCAGGCGGCTAGCGGCGAACAATGAGCAGTTCTTC.

V is TRBV5-1 and J is TRBJ2-3, with TRBD2 matching 8 bases. Unmatched junction bases numbered 6, after V lost 3 bases and J lost 0 bases. This CDR3 has 16 amino acids. Germline CDR1 and CDR2: SGHRS and YFSETQ. The CDR3 DNA reads as TGCGCCAGCAGCTCGCTTACTAGCGGCAGCACAGATACGCAGTATTTT. As protein: CASSSLTSGSTDTQYF. The whole variable domain, remainder taken from reference TRBV5-1 and TRBJ2-3, is KAGVTQTPRYLIKTRGQQVTLSCSPISGHRSVSWYQQTPGQGLQFLFEYFSETQRNKGNFPGRFSGRQFSNSRSEMNVSTLELGDSALYLCASSSLTSGSTDTQYFGPGTRLTVL.

This sequence joins TRBV7-9 and TRBJ2-5, with 9 positions matching TRBD2. Germline loops: CDR1 SEHNR, CDR2 FQNEAQ (reference sequence). CDR3 size: 16 residues. The ends lost 4 bases at V and 4 bases at J; junction bases unmatched: 10. The CDR3 region is CASSSAYAGGSETQYF. The CDR3 DNA follows: TGTGCCAGCAGCTCGGCCTACGCGGGGGGGTCAGAGACCCAGTACTTC. Based on the CDR3 plus reference TRBV7-9 and TRBJ2-5, the full variable domain is DTGVSQNPRHKITKRGQNVTFRCDPISEHNRLYWYRQTLGQGPEFLTYFQNEAQLEKSRLLSDRFSAERPKGSFSTLEIQRTEQGDSAMYLCASSSAYAGGSETQYFGPGTRLLVL.

The chain links TRBV30 to TRBJ2-1; a possible D gene is TRBD2 (6 bases). This CDR3 is 13 amino acids long. The germline V and J ends were trimmed by 2 bases and 10 bases, with 15 bases remaining between them. Germline assignment: CDR1 GTSNPN and CDR2 SVGIG (reference sequence). This chain's CDR3 is CAWSPGTAGEQFF. CDR3 sequence (DNA): TGTGCCTGGAGTCCTGGAACCGCGGGGGAGCAGTTCTTC.

This sequence joins TRBV7-6 and TRBJ2-3; D uncertain. V was shortened by 5 bases and J by 5 bases, with 14 bases between the two germline ends. This CDR3 has 14 residues. Germline V gene data show CDR1 as SGHVS and CDR2 as FNYEAQ. CDR3 sequence (DNA): TGTGCCAGCAGCCAACGTCGCCTCGAAGATACGCAGTATTTT. It translates to CASSQRRLEDTQYF.

V is TRBV19 and J is TRBJ2-7; possible D gene TRBD2, 6 bases. Germline V CDR1 and CDR2: LNHDA, SQIVND (reference sequence). Trimming took off 5 bases at V and 2 bases at J, with 19 bases between the two ends. The CDR3 totals 16 residues. CDR3: CASSPRDGSGPYEQYF. Here the CDR3 DNA reads TGTGCCAGTAGTCCCCGGGATGGTAGCGGACCCTACGAGCAGTACTTC. The entire variable domain, with the rest obtained from reference TRBV19 and TRBJ2-7, is as follows: DGGITQSPKYLFRKEGQNVTLSCEQNLNHDAMYWYRQDPGQGLRLIYYSQIVNDFQKGDIAEGYSVSREKKESFPLTVTSAQKNPTAFYLCASSPRDGSGPYEQYFGPGTRLTVT.

The chain recombines TRBV27 with TRBJ2-7; D unresolved. The V gene lost 5 bases and the J gene lost 3 bases, with 5 bases spanning the gap. The CDR3 has 11 residues. Germline CDR1 reads MNHEY; CDR2 reads SMNVEV (reference sequence). CDR3 protein: CASSNGYEQYF. The CDR3 DNA is TGTGCCAGCAGTAATGGCTACGAGCAGTACTTC.

V is TRBV10-2 and J is TRBJ1-1; D is uncertain. From germline, CDR1 is WSHSY and CDR2 SAAADI. The V and J ends lost 2 bases and 1 base respectively, with 11 bases between them. The CDR3 sequence is 15 residues long. CDR3: CASSEVRTWNTEAFF. In DNA form, the CDR3 reads TGCGCCAGCAGTGAGGTGAGGACCTGGAACACTGAAGCTTTCTTT.

The V call is TRBV19, the J call TRBJ1-2; D gene ambiguous. The CDR3 has 15 amino acids. Trimming removed 5 bases from V and 7 bases from J, with 20 bases in between. Germline values: CDR1 LNHDA, CDR2 SQIVND (reference sequence). This CDR3 reads CASSSLGGQPAGYTF. The CDR3 coding sequence is TGTGCCAGTAGTTCCCTAGGAGGGCAGCCTGCTGGCTACACCTTC.

The table lists this clone with a few counts. This sequence joins TRBV4-1 and TRBJ1-1; D is ambiguous. The CDR3 sequence is 13 residues long. CDR1 MGHRA and CDR2 YSYEKL come from the germline V gene. V was pared by 1 base and J by 4 bases, with 7 bases between. The CDR3 DNA reads TGCGCCAGCAGCCAAGGGTTGAGCACTGAAGCTTTCTTT. Its translation is CASSQGLSTEAFF.

V is TRBV9 and J is TRBJ1-1, with a weak D call TRBD1 (6 bases). This CDR3 has 17 amino acids. V was clipped by 0 bases and J by 0 bases, with 15 bases between them. Germline V gives CDR1 SGDLS, CDR2 YYNGEE. CDR3 bases: TGTGCCAGCAGCGTAGTTAGGAGGGGGGCCATGAACACTGAAGCTTTCTTT. Protein: CASSVVRRGAMNTEAFF.

This clone is a singleton in its sample. CDR3 residues: CASSERRLGEKLFF. The CDR3 DNA reads as TGCGCCAGCAGTGAGCGGCGGTTGGGTGAAAAACTGTTTTTT. This rearrangement joins TRBV10-2 to TRBJ1-4; no firm D call. Between the trimmed V and J ends, which lost 2 bases and 7 bases, there was a span of 11 bases. This CDR3 region has 14 residues. Germline V gives CDR1 WSHSY, CDR2 SAAADI.

The chain recombines TRBV27 with TRBJ2-1; no clear D. The CDR3 is made up of 14 amino acids. Germline CDR1 is MNHEY and CDR2 is SMNVEV (reference sequence). Trimming took off 4 bases at V and 3 bases at J, with 10 bases between the two ends. This CDR3 reads CASSSFLGYNEQFF. CDR3 bases: TGTGCCAGCAGTTCCTTCCTGGGCTACAATGAGCAGTTCTTC.

The chain is built from TRBV6-5 and TRBJ1-1; D remains ambiguous. Germline CDR1 MNHEY, CDR2 SVGAGI. CDR3 length equals 13 residues. The V end lost 4 bases, the J end lost 4 bases, and 10 bases lay between the germline ends. CDR3 bases: TGTGCCAGCAGTTTGAGTGCTAGCACTGAAGCTTTCTTT. This gives the protein CASSLSASTEAFF.